This paragraph covers one T cell receptor (beta chain) sequence. Adults between about 18 and 95 years of age took part from about two dozen US areas. Resolution of symptoms, clearance, or two negative PCRs was present in recovered Cohort 3 donors. This record comes from a study of blood T cell repertoires in COVID-19. Background on the study: Collection of acute and convalescent COVID-19 samples took place in the United States, Italy and Spain.

Germline CDR1 MNHEY, CDR2 SMNVEV (reference sequence). The CDR3 totals 15 residues. The J segment lost 2 bases and the V segment lost 5 bases, leaving 5 bases of the junction unmatched. TCRdb's copy holds only in-frame clones and misses some; the assay was immunoSEQ multiplex PCR. This repertoire shows just over 300,000 clones, 80% to 90% found once; its top ten account for less than 2.5%. This clonotype originated in a man aged 25 to 40 who had recovered from COVID-19. The sample comprised PBMCs or T cells enriched from blood (not recorded which). The V and J genes are TRBV27 and TRBJ2-2; 7 bases match TRBD2. DNA for the CDR3: TGTGCCAGCAGTCCCCGACTAGCTAACACCGGGGAGCTGTTTTTT. Translated, it gives CASSPRLANTGELFF.